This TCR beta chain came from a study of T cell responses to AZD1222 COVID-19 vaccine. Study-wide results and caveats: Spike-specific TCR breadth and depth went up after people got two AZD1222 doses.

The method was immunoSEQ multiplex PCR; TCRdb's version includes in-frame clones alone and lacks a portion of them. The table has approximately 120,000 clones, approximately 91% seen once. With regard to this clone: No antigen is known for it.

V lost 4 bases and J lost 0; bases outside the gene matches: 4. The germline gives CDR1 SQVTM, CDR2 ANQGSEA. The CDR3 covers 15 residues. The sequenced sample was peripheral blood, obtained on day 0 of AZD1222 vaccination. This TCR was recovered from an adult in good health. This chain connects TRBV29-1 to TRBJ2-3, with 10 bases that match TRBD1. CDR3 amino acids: CSVGWDRGSTDTQYF. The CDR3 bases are TGCAGCGTTGGATGGGACAGGGGAAGCACAGATACGCAGTATTTT.